A selection of T cell receptor beta chains follows, all from one sample in a study of blood T cell repertoires in COVID-19. Profiling relied on immunoSEQ multiplex PCR, and the TCRdb table lists in-frame clones only, not all of them. The data hold about 200,000 clones, with 65% to 90% observed a single time. The sample consisted of PBMCs or T cells enriched from blood (not recorded which). The receptors stem from a woman between 35 and 50 years old with acute COVID-19. Each CDR3 is given with its conserved first and last residue. D genes are given only for firm matches. For some rows the clone size is stated as once, few or many, or as a class when expanded; others skip it.

V gene: TRBV9
D gene: TRBD1
J gene: TRBJ1-1
clone size: .
CDR3 DNA: TGTGCCAGCAGCGTAGGACCCACACCGAGACAGGGTGAAGCTTTCTTT
CDR3 protein: CASSVGPTPRQGEAFF

V gene: TRBV5-1
D gene: TRBD1
J gene: TRBJ1-2
clone size: .
CDR3 DNA: TGCGCCAGCAGATTGGGACAGGGGGAGAATGGCTACACCTTC
CDR3 protein: CASRLGQGENGYTF

V gene: TRBV7-9
D gene: TRBD1
J gene: TRBJ1-6
clone size: few
CDR3 DNA: TGTGCCAGCAGCTTATCCGGACAGGGTTTAAACTCACCCCTCCACTTT
CDR3 protein: CASSLSGQGLNSPLHF

V gene: TRBV7-9
D gene: TRBD1
J gene: TRBJ2-5
clone size: .
CDR3 DNA: TGTGCCAGCAGCCCGCGGGACAGGTCGGAGGAGACCCAGTACTTC
CDR3 protein: CASSPRDRSEETQYF

V gene: TRBV30
D gene: TRBD1
J gene: TRBJ1-5
clone size: .
CDR3 DNA: TGTGCCGCCGACGCAGGGGGCCTTCAGCCCCAGCATTTT
CDR3 protein: CAADAGGLQPQHF

V gene: TRBV7-2
D gene: .
J gene: TRBJ2-3
clone size: .
CDR3 DNA: TGTGCCAGCAGCTTATCGGGGATGCGCACAGATACGCAGTATTTT
CDR3 protein: CASSLSGMRTDTQYF

V gene: TRBV2
D gene: .
J gene: TRBJ1-1
clone size: .
CDR3 DNA: TGTGCCAGCAGTGACACGGTGAACACTGAAGCTTTCTTT
CDR3 protein: CASSDTVNTEAFF

V gene: TRBV6-4
D gene: TRBD2
J gene: TRBJ2-1
clone size: .
CDR3 DNA: TGTGCCAGCAGTGACTCGAGGCGAGCGGGAGGCCTCACGGGGGGTGAGCAGTTCTTC
CDR3 protein: CASSDSRRAGGLTGGEQFF

V gene: TRBV2
D gene: .
J gene: TRBJ1-6
clone size: .
CDR3 DNA: TGTGCCAGCAGTGAAGGTTCAGGCCTAATTAATTCACCCCTCCACTTT
CDR3 protein: CASSEGSGLINSPLHF

V gene: TRBV3-1/TRBV3-2
D gene: TRBD1
J gene: TRBJ1-4
clone size: .
CDR3 DNA: TGTGCCAGCAGCCCAGAGGGGACAGGGGGCAAGGAACTGTTTTTT
CDR3 protein: CASSPEGTGGKELFF

V gene: TRBV28
D gene: TRBD2
J gene: TRBJ2-7
clone size: .
CDR3 DNA: TGTGCCAGCAGTTCATCGGGGGGGACCGACGAGCAGTACTTC
CDR3 protein: CASSSSGGTDEQYF

V gene: TRBV5-8
D gene: .
J gene: TRBJ2-1
clone size: .
CDR3 DNA: TGTGCCAGCAGCTTGGGGGGGGTAACCTACAATGAGCAGTTCTTC
CDR3 protein: CASSLGGVTYNEQFF

V gene: TRBV7-9
D gene: TRBD2
J gene: TRBJ2-5
clone size: .
CDR3 DNA: TGTGCCAGCAGTCCCAGCGGGAGTCAGGAGACCCAGTACTTC
CDR3 protein: CASSPSGSQETQYF

V gene: TRBV3-1/TRBV3-2
D gene: .
J gene: TRBJ2-3
clone size: .
CDR3 DNA: TGTGCCAGCAGCCAGGGAGGACACACAGATACGCAGTATTTT
CDR3 protein: CASSQGGHTDTQYF

V gene: TRBV18
D gene: .
J gene: TRBJ2-5
clone size: .
CDR3 DNA: TGTGCCAGCTCACCAGGCAGTCGCCAAGAGACCCAGTACTTC
CDR3 protein: CASSPGSRQETQYF

V gene: TRBV21-1
D gene: .
J gene: TRBJ2-3
clone size: .
CDR3 DNA: TGTGCCAGCAGCAAGGGAACGGGAGCTAGCGGGAGCGATACGCAGTATTTT
CDR3 protein: CASSKGTGASGSDTQYF

V gene: TRBV4-3
D gene: .
J gene: TRBJ2-5
clone size: .
CDR3 DNA: TGCGCCAGCAGCCAAGAACGCGACTCAGCGACCCAGTACTTC
CDR3 protein: CASSQERDSATQYF

V gene: TRBV27
D gene: .
J gene: TRBJ2-1
clone size: once
CDR3 DNA: TGTGCCAGCAGTTTAACGGGACACTCCTACAATGAGCAGTTCTTC
CDR3 protein: CASSLTGHSYNEQFF

V gene: TRBV19
D gene: TRBD1
J gene: TRBJ1-1
clone size: .
CDR3 DNA: TGTGCCAGTAGTATACTCTCACAGGGGTACAGCGACACTGAAGCTTTCTTT
CDR3 protein: CASSILSQGYSDTEAFF

V gene: TRBV2
D gene: .
J gene: TRBJ2-1
clone size: .
CDR3 DNA: TGTGCCAGCAGTGATACTTGGAGGTACAATGAACAGTTCTTC
CDR3 protein: CASSDTWRYNEQFF

V gene: TRBV7-6
D gene: .
J gene: TRBJ2-7
clone size: .
CDR3 DNA: TGTGCCAGCAGCTTAGCGAGTCCCGGGGGTTACTACGAGCAGTACTTC
CDR3 protein: CASSLASPGGYYEQYF

V gene: TRBV11-3
D gene: .
J gene: TRBJ2-5
clone size: .
CDR3 DNA: TGTGCCAGCAGCTTACCGGGGAATCAAGAGACCCAGTACTTC
CDR3 protein: CASSLPGNQETQYF

V gene: TRBV5-4
D gene: TRBD1
J gene: TRBJ1-1
clone size: .
CDR3 DNA: TGTGCCAGCAGCTTGGCAGGGGGGTTCACTGAAGCTTTCTTT
CDR3 protein: CASSLAGGFTEAFF

V gene: TRBV6-1
D gene: TRBD1
J gene: TRBJ2-7
clone size: .
CDR3 DNA: TGTGCCAGCAGTGAACTGGGGACAGGGGCGATAGAGCAGTACTTC
CDR3 protein: CASSELGTGAIEQYF

V gene: TRBV5-1
D gene: .
J gene: TRBJ1-2
clone size: .
CDR3 DNA: TGCGCCAGCAGCCCGGACGGGAGTGGATATGGCTACACCTTC
CDR3 protein: CASSPDGSGYGYTF

V gene: TRBV6-4
D gene: .
J gene: TRBJ2-3
clone size: .
CDR3 DNA: TGTGCCAGCAGTGATCAGGCCACAGATACGCAGTATTTT
CDR3 protein: CASSDQATDTQYF

V gene: TRBV10-3
D gene: TRBD1
J gene: TRBJ2-7
clone size: .
CDR3 DNA: TGTGCCATCAGTGAGTCGTATAGGACAGGGTCCTACGAGCAGTACTTC
CDR3 protein: CAISESYRTGSYEQYF

V gene: TRBV6-1
D gene: TRBD2
J gene: TRBJ2-3
clone size: .
CDR3 DNA: TGTGCCAGCAGTGAAGCAAGACTTGCGGGAGGAGGTGATACGCAGTATTTT
CDR3 protein: CASSEARLAGGGDTQYF

V gene: TRBV28
D gene: TRBD1
J gene: TRBJ1-2
clone size: .
CDR3 DNA: TGTGCCAGCAGTCCCAGGACAGGGGGCTATGGCTACACCTTC
CDR3 protein: CASSPRTGGYGYTF

V gene: TRBV11-2
D gene: .
J gene: TRBJ1-5
clone size: .
CDR3 DNA: TGTGCCAGCAGCTTACAGAGGGGGCAGCCCCAGCATTTT
CDR3 protein: CASSLQRGQPQHF

V gene: TRBV2
D gene: TRBD1
J gene: TRBJ1-5
clone size: .
CDR3 DNA: TGTGCCAGCAGCGGACAGGGGTATAGCAATCAGCCCCAGCATTTT
CDR3 protein: CASSGQGYSNQPQHF